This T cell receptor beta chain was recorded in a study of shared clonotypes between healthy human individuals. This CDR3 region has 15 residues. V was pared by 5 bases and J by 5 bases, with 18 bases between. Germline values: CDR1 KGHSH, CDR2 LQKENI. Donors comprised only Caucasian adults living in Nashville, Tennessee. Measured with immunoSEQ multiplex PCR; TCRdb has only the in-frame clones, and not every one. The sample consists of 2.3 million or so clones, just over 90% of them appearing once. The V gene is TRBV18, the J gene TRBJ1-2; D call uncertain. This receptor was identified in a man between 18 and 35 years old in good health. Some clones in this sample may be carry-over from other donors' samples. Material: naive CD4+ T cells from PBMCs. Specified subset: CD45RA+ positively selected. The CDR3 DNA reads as TGTGCCAGCTCATACTCCGAAGTCAAGACTTATGGCTACACCTTC. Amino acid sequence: CASSYSEVKTYGYTF. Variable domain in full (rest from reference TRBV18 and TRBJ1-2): NAGVMQNPRHLVRRRGQEARLRCSPMKGHSHVYWYRQLPEEGLKFMVYLQKENIIDESGMPKERFSAEFPKEGPSILRIQQVVRGDSAAYFCASSYSEVKTYGYTFGSGTRLTVV.